This TCR beta chain was retrieved from a study of T cell responses to AZD1222 COVID-19 vaccine. Per germline, CDR1 MGHRA and CDR2 YSYEKL. J lost 0 bases, V lost 4 bases, and 12 bases had no gene match. The CDR3 is 19 residues long. General study findings and limits: Spike as a whole was targeted by vaccine-associated CD4 TCRs, dominant at 160-218 and 743-854. Reportedly, close to half of spike-specific TCRs are directed against unmutated variant regions.

Recipients boosted at about 4 weeks or about 12 weeks are pooled. Profiled with immunoSEQ multiplex PCR; TCRdb holds only in-frame clones, not every one. In the table there are 130,000 or so clones, 89% of which are singletons. This clone has a single count. The antigen is not known. This TCR derives from an adult who received the AZD1222 COVID-19 vaccine. The sample in question was peripheral blood, obtained 28 days after the second AZD1222 dose. The chain carries TRBV4-1 and TRBJ2-6, with 7 bases that match TRBD1. CDR3 bases: TGCGCCAGCAGCCCTGGTAGGACAGGTCAAGCCTCTGGGGCCAACGTCCTGACTTTC. The encoded protein is CASSPGRTGQASGANVLTF.